These T cell receptor beta chains were read from a single sample in a study of shared clonotypes between healthy human individuals. TCRdb's table, derived via immunoSEQ multiplex PCR, lists solely in-frame clones and lacks some. This sample has about 490,000 clones, with 76% found just once. Sequenced sample: PBMCs. Every receptor here comes from a woman between 40 and 50 years old in good health. Some clones in this sample may be carry-over from other donors' samples. Both conserved end residues are part of each CDR3. D genes are given only for firm matches.

>TRBJ2-5|TRBV4-2|-
CASSPRVGGVVEETQYF
>TRBJ1-1|TRBV28|-
CASSLGATEAFF
>TRBJ2-2|TRBV15|TRBD2
CATSMLTTSVATGELFF
>TRBJ1-4|TRBV6-5|-
CASSLGEGTNEKLFF
>TRBJ2-4|TRBV4-2|-
CASSQDVPAGYPNNF
>TRBJ2-1|TRBV19|TRBD2
CASSPTLGGSYNEQFF
>TRBJ1-3|TRBV5-6|-
CASSLAAPGNTIYF
>TRBJ2-5|TRBV7-2|-
CASSSRGYRETQYF
>TRBJ2-2|TRBV6-4|-
CASSPGEGSDTGELFF
>TRBJ2-5|TRBV4-2|TRBD2
CASSQVSGGYQETQYF
>TRBJ2-7|TRBV18|-
CASSPGVSYEQYF
>TRBJ2-2|TRBV5-1|-
CASSLGDTGELFF
>TRBJ1-3|TRBV6-1|-
CASSEADVSGNTIYF
>TRBJ2-7|TRBV7-2|-
CASTTPNTYEQYF
>TRBJ1-1|TRBV28|-
CASSFRGWGSTEAFF
>TRBJ2-7|TRBV7-9|TRBD1
CASSHPGQGYEQYF
>TRBJ2-1|TRBV5-1|TRBD1
CASSSGQGAYNEQFF
>TRBJ2-5|TRBV10-1|-
CAGNGGGRNQETQYF
>TRBJ2-4|TRBV2|-
CASSGSAGVKNIQYF
>TRBJ2-5|TRBV10-3|TRBD1
CAISESFGDRSETQYF
>TRBJ2-3|TRBV29-1|TRBD2
CSVRRFLAGVGDTQYF
>TRBJ2-4|TRBV28|TRBD2
CASSFLGGRKNIQYF
>TRBJ2-5|TRBV6-5|-
CASSRDPGGGVQYF
>TRBJ1-2|TRBV5-6|-
CASSLPTTNYGYTF
>TRBJ1-5|TRBV7-9|TRBD1
CASSPAGGDQPQHF
>TRBJ2-5|TRBV11-2|TRBD2
CASTPRGTSEEETQYF
>TRBJ2-7|TRBV15|-
CATSRGRDSNSYEQYF
>TRBJ1-3|TRBV28|-
CASSFYQVSSGNTIYF
>TRBJ1-3|TRBV4-2|-
CASSLDSGSGNTIYF
>TRBJ2-5|TRBV10-3|TRBD1
CAISAPDRGGLETQYF
>TRBJ1-2|TRBV2|TRBD1
CASNIDGTGGLSGYTF
>TRBJ1-1|TRBV27|-
CASSKRRDGEAFF
>TRBJ2-5|TRBV5-1|-
CASSPGPGETQYF
>TRBJ2-5|TRBV18|TRBD2
CASSPVLAGEETQYF
>TRBJ2-5|TRBV5-1|-
CASSPSRETQYF
>TRBJ1-2|TRBV5-1|-
CASSMTEGSGCTF
>TRBJ1-6|TRBV30|-
CAWSVGLSPLHF
>TRBJ2-2|TRBV18|TRBD2
CASSPRAGGSDTGELFF
>TRBJ2-7|TRBV6-4|TRBD1
CASSDSSLSGTGNSHEQYF
>TRBJ2-7|TRBV28|TRBD1
CASSSGDRSYEQYF
>TRBJ2-1|TRBV5-1|-
CASSLSPATYNEQFF
>TRBJ2-1|TRBV7-2|-
CASSLATRHNEQFF
>TRBJ2-1|TRBV7-8|TRBD2
CASSLTPGLEQFF
>TRBJ2-5|TRBV6-1|-
CASSGQIQETQYF
>TRBJ2-1|TRBV29-1|TRBD1
CSVNPQGANEQFF
>TRBJ2-5|TRBV7-7|-
CASSLLGPGETQYF
>TRBJ1-5|TRBV19|-
CASSQQVGQPQHF
>TRBJ2-1|TRBV9|-
CASSVGSAVYNEQFF
>TRBJ2-1|TRBV10-3|-
CAISESRGGVNEQFF
>TRBJ2-7|TRBV18|TRBD1
CASSPSGQTEEYF
>TRBJ1-5|TRBV6-1|-
CASSEAQAGGTNQPQHF
>TRBJ2-3|TRBV27|TRBD2
CASSHGTSGRDTQYF
>-|TRBV7-2|-
CASSLSDGYEQYF